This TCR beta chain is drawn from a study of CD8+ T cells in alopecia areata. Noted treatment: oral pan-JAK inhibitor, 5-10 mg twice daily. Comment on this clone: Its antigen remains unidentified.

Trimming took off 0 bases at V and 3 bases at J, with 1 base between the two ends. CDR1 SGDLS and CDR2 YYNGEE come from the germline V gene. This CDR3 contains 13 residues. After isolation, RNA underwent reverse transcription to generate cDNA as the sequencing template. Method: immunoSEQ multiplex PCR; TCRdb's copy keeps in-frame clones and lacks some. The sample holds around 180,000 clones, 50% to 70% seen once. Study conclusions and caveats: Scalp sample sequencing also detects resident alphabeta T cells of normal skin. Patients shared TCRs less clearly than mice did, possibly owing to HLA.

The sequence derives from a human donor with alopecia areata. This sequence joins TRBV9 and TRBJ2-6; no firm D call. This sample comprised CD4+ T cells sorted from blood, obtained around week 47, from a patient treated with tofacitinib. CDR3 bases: TGTGCCAGCAGCGTAGATGGGGCCAACGTCCTGACTTTC. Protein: CASSVDGANVLTF.